This TCR beta chain was sequenced for a study of CXCR3-negative and CXCR3-positive naive CD8 T cells. Researchers prepared the TRB cDNA libraries using 5' RACE with UMI labels. TCRdb re-called the 5' RACE reads; every CDR3 protein appears as one record, without DNA. This repertoire comprises approximately 83,000 distinct CDR3 sequences; its ten largest clones make up 1.6%. CDR1 is SGHRS and CDR2 is YFSETQ in the germline V gene. This CDR3 region has 13 residues. The sequencing input was naive CXCR3- CD8+ T cells from blood. Subset: CD45RO-CCR7+CD27+CD95- naive CD8+ T cells lacking CXCR3 (TNR3-). The chain carries TRBV5-1 and TRBJ1-2. This TCR derives from a human donor in good health. Some clones in this sample may be carry-over from other donors' samples. The CDR3 protein is CASSVDRDYGYTF.